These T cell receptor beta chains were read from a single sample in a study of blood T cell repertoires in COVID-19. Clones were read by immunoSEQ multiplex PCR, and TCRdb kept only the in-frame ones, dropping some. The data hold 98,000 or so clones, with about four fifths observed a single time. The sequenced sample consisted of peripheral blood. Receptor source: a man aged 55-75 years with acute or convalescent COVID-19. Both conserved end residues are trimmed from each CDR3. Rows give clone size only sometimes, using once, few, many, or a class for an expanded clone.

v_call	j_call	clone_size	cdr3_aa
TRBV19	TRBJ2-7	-	ASSFGGESYEQY
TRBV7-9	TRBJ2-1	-	ASSLRPPASGRLQEQF
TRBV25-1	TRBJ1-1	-	ASSVSGQGGNTEAF
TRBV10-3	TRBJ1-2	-	AISEPDRARYGYT
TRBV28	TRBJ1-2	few	ASSGDRGRGYT
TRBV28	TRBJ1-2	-	ASSYAGGLGDSYGYT
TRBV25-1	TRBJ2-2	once	ASSEAGGTGELF
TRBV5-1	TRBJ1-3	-	ASTSSSGNTIY
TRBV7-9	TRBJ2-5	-	ASSHKGEETQY
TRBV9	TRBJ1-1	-	ASSVVREANTEAF
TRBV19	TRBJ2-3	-	ASSIGQASNTDTQY
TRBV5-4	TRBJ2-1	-	ASSLAGSQGYNEQF
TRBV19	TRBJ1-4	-	ASSIVGTGDEKLF
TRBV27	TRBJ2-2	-	ASSLPRAGGYTGELF
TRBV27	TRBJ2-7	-	ASSPYDSYLSEQY